This TCR beta chain comes out of a study of identical twins. Study observations and caveats: Excess sharing between twins was weaker in beta out-of-frame sequences.

This CDR3 region has 13 residues. Germline V gene sequence: CDR1 SGHNT, CDR2 YENEEA. With 6 bases removed from V and 0 bases from J, the gap between germline ends came to 9 bases. Healthy Caucasians were all of the donors. With template switching, a universal primer site was added, and the cDNA carried unique molecular identifiers. Via MiXCR, TCRdb re-called the 5' RACE reads, giving one row per CDR3 protein. The data show a few hundred thousand distinct CDR3 sequences, approximately 9.1% seen once. This clonotype was counted between two and nine times. Its antigen remains unidentified. The chain recombines TRBV11-3 with TRBJ2-7, with D perhaps being TRBD1 or TRBD2 (6 bases each). This sequence originates from a woman aged 50 to 60 in good health. The sample consisted of naive T cells sorted from blood. The CDR3 loop is CASRRGASYEQYF. The CDR3 region has the DNA TGTGCCAGCAGAAGGGGGGCCTCCTACGAGCAGTACTTC. Full variable domain (remainder filled in from reference TRBV11-3 and TRBJ2-7): EAGVVQSPRYKIIEKKQPVAFWCNPISGHNTLYWYLQNLGQGPELLIRYENEEAVDDSQLPKDRFSAERLKGVDSTLKIQPAELGDSAVYLCASRRGASYEQYFGPGTRLTVT.